A selection of T cell receptor beta chains follows, all from one sample in a study of blood T cell repertoires in COVID-19. Data came from immunoSEQ multiplex PCR; TCRdb stores just in-frame clones and leaves some out. The data contain roughly 250,000 clones, roughly 84% of them singletons. The sample was peripheral blood. The source is a woman between 50 and 59 years old with acute or convalescent COVID-19. Each CDR3 is given with its conserved first and last residue. Fields, in order: clone size, V gene, J gene, D gene, CDR3 protein, CDR3 DNA. The D gene is left open where the match is weak. Clone size is shown for a subset of rows, as once, few, many or a class of expanded clone.

.,TRBV24-1,TRBJ2-1,.,CATSEVGGEQFF,TGTGCCACCAGTGAAGTCGGGGGAGAGCAGTTCTTC
.,TRBV2,TRBJ2-3,TRBD1,CASRQIDRDTQYF,TGTGCCAGCAGACAAATCGACAGGGACACGCAGTATTTT
.,TRBV30,TRBJ2-1,TRBD2,CAWSVLLAGYNEQFF,TGTGCCTGGAGTGTCCTGCTAGCGGGGTACAATGAGCAGTTCTTC
.,TRBV6-6,TRBJ2-5,TRBD2,CASSYSVAGGQETQYF,TGTGCCAGCAGTTACTCAGTAGCGGGGGGGCAAGAGACCCAGTACTTC
.,TRBV10-3,TRBJ1-1,TRBD1,CAISHGTGGNTEAFF,TGTGCCATCAGTCACGGGACAGGGGGGAACACTGAAGCTTTCTTT
.,TRBV3-1/TRBV3-2,TRBJ2-2,TRBD2,CATSGLANTGELFF,TGTGCCACCTCGGGACTAGCGAACACCGGGGAGCTGTTTTTT
.,TRBV5-5,TRBJ2-1,TRBD2,CASSTETSGRAVRVF,TGTGCCAGCAGCACCGAGACTAGCGGGAGGGCCGTAAGGGTCTTC
.,TRBV11-3,TRBJ2-1,.,CASSHFQGEQFF,TGTGCCAGCAGCCATTTCCAGGGTGAGCAGTTCTTC
.,TRBV28,TRBJ1-5,.,CASSVGGGKEPQHF,TGTGCCAGCAGTGTCGGGGGTGGTAAGGAGCCCCAGCATTTT
.,TRBV10-2,TRBJ2-3,TRBD2,CASKRTSGIQDTQYF,TGCGCCAGCAAGCGGACTAGCGGGATACAAGATACGCAGTATTTT
few,TRBV10-2,TRBJ2-7,.,CASSDGQPKDF,TGCGCCAGCAGTGACGGACAACCGAAAGACTTC
.,TRBV9,TRBJ1-1,.,CASSVESLGRAFF,TGTGCCAGCAGCGTAGAATCCCTCGGGAGGGCTTTCTTT
.,TRBV7-2,TRBJ1-6,TRBD1,CASKRPGQGAPLHF,TGTGCCAGCAAGAGACCGGGACAGGGTGCACCCCTCCACTTT
.,TRBV25-1,TRBJ2-7,.,CASSDGQGQYF,TGTGCCAGCAGTGACGGGCAGGGTCAGTACTTC
once,TRBV30,TRBJ1-4,TRBD1,CAWSTAGQGNF,TGTGCCTGGAGTACAGCGGGACAGGGGAATTTT
.,TRBV7-2,TRBJ1-1,.,CASSLPGRGAEAFF,TGTGCCAGCAGCCTCCCGGGTCGCGGGGCTGAAGCTTTCTTT
.,TRBV19,TRBJ1-5,TRBD1,CASRERQGNQPQHF,TGTGCCAGTAGGGAGAGACAGGGAAATCAGCCCCAGCATTTT
few,TRBV5-1,TRBJ1-4,.,CASRERTATNEKLFF,TGCGCCAGCAGAGAAAGGACAGCAACTAATGAAAAACTGTTTTTT
.,TRBV28,TRBJ2-7,.,CASSLNPPQQYF,TGTGCCAGCAGTCTAAACCCCCCCCAGCAGTACTTC
.,TRBV11-2,TRBJ2-2,.,CASSLAITGELFF,TGTGCCAGCAGCTTAGCAATCACCGGGGAGCTGTTTTTT
.,TRBV6-5,TRBJ2-1,.,CASSYRPGLNNEQFF,TGTGCCAGCAGTTACCGTCCAGGATTAAACAATGAGCAGTTCTTC
.,TRBV30,TRBJ1-2,.,CAWSVSYGGSGVHGYTF,TGTGCCTGGAGTGTTTCATATGGGGGCAGCGGCGTCCATGGCTACACCTTC
.,TRBV24-1,TRBJ2-7,TRBD1,CATSDIRQGSYEQYF,TGTGCCACCAGTGACATTAGACAGGGCTCCTACGAGCAGTACTTC
.,TRBV7-3,TRBJ2-1,.,CASSSQGDEQFF,TGTGCCAGCAGCTCGCAAGGGGATGAGCAGTTCTTC
.,TRBV11-2,TRBJ2-7,TRBD1,CASSQGVSPSYEQYF,TGTGCCAGCAGCCAGGGGGTGTCGCCCTCCTACGAGCAGTACTTC
.,TRBV19,TRBJ2-5,TRBD2,CASGGLAGGNQETQYF,TGTGCCAGTGGGGGACTAGCGGGGGGAAACCAAGAGACCCAGTACTTC
.,TRBV2,TRBJ1-5,.,CASSESRGQPQHF,TGTGCCAGCAGTGAATCTAGGGGGCAGCCCCAGCATTTT
.,TRBV5-8,TRBJ2-5,.,CASSLLVQGQETQYF,TGTGCCAGCAGCTTGTTGGTTCAGGGACAAGAGACCCAGTACTTC
.,TRBV24-1,TRBJ2-2,.,CAATGTPNTGELFF,TGTGCCGCCACCGGGACTCCAAACACCGGGGAGCTGTTTTTT
.,TRBV5-1,TRBJ2-3,.,CASSLGQSTDTQYF,TGCGCCAGCAGCTTAGGACAGAGCACAGATACGCAGTATTTT
once,TRBV3-1/TRBV3-2,TRBJ1-1,.,CASSRSTGGAFF,TGTGCCAGCAGCCGGTCGACCGGGGGAGCTTTCTTT
.,TRBV5-1,TRBJ1-1,.,CASTHVGENTEAFF,TGCGCCAGCACCCATGTAGGAGAGAACACTGAAGCTTTCTTT
.,TRBV24-1,TRBJ2-3,TRBD1,CATLDREKGTDTQYF,TGTGCCACCCTCGACAGGGAGAAGGGCACAGATACGCAGTATTTT
few,TRBV28,TRBJ1-6,.,CASSFGRVGSYNSPLHF,TGTGCCAGCAGTTTTGGCAGGGTGGGGTCCTATAATTCACCCCTCCACTTT
.,TRBV9,TRBJ1-2,.,CASSPLHAYGYTF,TGTGCCAGCAGCCCACTTCATGCCTATGGCTACACCTTC
.,TRBV7-8,TRBJ2-1,TRBD1,CASSLTGDEQFF,TGTGCCAGCAGCTTAACAGGGGATGAGCAGTTCTTC
.,TRBV7-2,TRBJ2-3,.,CASSFQGSTDTQYF,TGTGCCAGCAGCTTCCAGGGATCCACAGATACGCAGTATTTT
.,TRBV28,TRBJ1-4,.,CASSRGIGGTNNEKLFF,TGTGCCAGCAGTCGGGGGATCGGGGGGACGAATAATGAAAAACTGTTTTTT
.,TRBV27,TRBJ2-7,TRBD2,CASSLFSGRGGREQYF,TGTGCCAGCAGTTTATTCTCCGGACGGGGAGGGCGCGAGCAGTACTTC
few,TRBV6-5,TRBJ1-6,TRBD1,CASSYMGTGYSPLHF,TGTGCCAGCAGTTACATGGGGACAGGATATTCACCCCTCCACTTT
.,TRBV6-2/TRBV6-3,TRBJ1-4,.,CASSYESNEKLFF,TGTGCCAGCAGTTACGAGAGTAATGAAAAACTGTTTTTT
.,TRBV24-1,TRBJ1-5,.,CATSVGDSNQPQHF,TGTGCCACCAGTGTCGGAGATAGCAATCAGCCCCAGCATTTT
.,TRBV5-1,TRBJ2-5,TRBD2,CASSLVAGVGGETQYF,TGCGCCAGCAGCTTGGTAGCGGGAGTGGGGGGAGAGACCCAGTACTTC
.,TRBV15,TRBJ2-1,TRBD1,CATSSPGGESYNEQFF,TGTGCCACCAGCAGTCCAGGGGGCGAGTCCTACAATGAGCAGTTCTTC
.,TRBV28,TRBJ2-2,TRBD2,CASSLGLAGNTGELFF,TGTGCCAGCAGTTTAGGGCTAGCGGGGAACACCGGGGAGCTGTTTTTT
.,TRBV7-2,TRBJ1-1,TRBD1,CASSSRDRRNTEAFF,TGTGCCAGCAGCTCGCGGGACAGGCGGAACACTGAAGCTTTCTTT
.,TRBV18,TRBJ1-6,TRBD1,CASSLETGNNSPLHF,TGTGCCAGCTCACTCGAGACAGGGAATAATTCACCCCTCCACTTT
.,TRBV19,TRBJ1-1,TRBD1,CASTTQGAGTEAFF,TGTGCCAGTACCACACAGGGGGCGGGCACTGAAGCTTTCTTT
.,TRBV5-1,TRBJ2-5,.,CASSRSGGAPETQYF,TGCGCCAGCAGCCGTAGCGGCGGTGCCCCCGAGACCCAGTACTTC
few,TRBV4-3,TRBJ2-1,TRBD2,CASSQALSGGAQYNEQFF,TGCGCCAGCAGCCAAGCCCTAAGCGGGGGGGCCCAGTACAATGAGCAGTTCTTC
.,TRBV6-4,TRBJ1-5,.,CASSAVASNQPQHF,TGTGCCAGCAGCGCGGTTGCCAGCAATCAGCCCCAGCATTTT